Only a few counts were recorded for the clone carrying this T cell receptor (beta chain). These data belong to a study of control samples from healthy donors and cancer patients. TCRdb's copy holds only in-frame clones and misses some; the assay was immunoSEQ multiplex PCR. The data contain roughly 13,000 clones, about four fifths of them singletons. Germline loops: CDR1 LNHDA, CDR2 SQIVND (reference sequence). The CDR3 contains 12 residues. Trimming stripped 1 base from V and 13 bases from J, with 11 bases between. Sequenced sample: formalin-fixed, paraffin-embedded tissue. The chain combines TRBV19 with TRBJ2-1; D is perhaps TRBD1 (5 bases). This receptor was taken from a male donor with melanoma. The chain's CDR3 is CASSIVQGPQFF. The CDR3 DNA follows: TGTGCCAGTAGTATAGTCCAGGGTCCCCAGTTCTTC.